The clone carrying this T cell receptor beta chain was detected only a few times. This CDR3 contains 15 residues. Losses at the gene ends were 2 bases for V and 1 base for J; bases not matched to a gene: 3. Germline-derived CDR1 and CDR2 are SGHDN and FVKESK. The TCR library protocol attached unique molecular identifiers to the individual cDNA molecules. In TCRdb, the 5' RACE reads were re-called with MiXCR into one record per CDR3 protein. The data show roughly 56,000 distinct CDR3 sequences, approximately 10% seen once. This record belongs to a study of early T cells in non-severe SARS-CoV-2 infection.

The material sequenced was whole blood. The receptor's source is an adult who was a healthcare worker with PCR-confirmed SARS-CoV-2 infection or an uninfected control (not recorded which). The chain joins TRBV14 to TRBJ1-1; TRBD1 agrees at 8 bases. DNA for the CDR3: TGTGCCAGCAGCCAACGCGACAGGGGGAACACTGAAGCTTTCTTT. Residues: CASSQRDRGNTEAFF.